One sample yielded the 28 T cell receptor beta chains listed below, sequenced in a study of CD4 T cells in relation to SARS-CoV-2 and coronaviruses. The table came from immunoSEQ multiplex PCR; TCRdb's copy has only in-frame clones and leaves some out. The table lists 15,000 to 20,000 clones, approximately 80% of them singletons. Unexposed donor CD4+ T cells date from about 2011-2018, before the COVID-19 pandemic. CD4+ T cells were isolated from the cells after about 11 days of culture. No antigen has been identified for these receptors. Material: CD4+ T cells from PBMCs, cultured in vitro. The receptors here all came from a human donor in good health.

The rearrangement uses TRBV11-3 and TRBJ2-2; possible D gene TRBD2, 6 bases. CDR3 length equals 17 residues. The ends were cut back, 3 bases at V and 2 bases at J, with 16 bases in the middle. Per germline, CDR1 SGHNT and CDR2 YENEEA. CDR3 nucleotide sequence: TGTGCCAGCAGCTTGGGTTTCTGGGAGGATAACACCGGGGAGCTGTTTTTT. Encoded protein: CASSLGFWEDNTGELFF. Combining the CDR3 with reference TRBV11-3 and TRBJ2-2 gives the whole variable domain EAGVVQSPRYKIIEKKQPVAFWCNPISGHNTLYWYLQNLGQGPELLIRYENEEAVDDSQLPKDRFSAERLKGVDSTLKIQPAELGDSAVYLCASSLGFWEDNTGELFFGEGSRLTVL.

V usage is TRBV19 and J usage is TRBJ2-7; 9 nucleotides match TRBD1. The V segment lost 4 bases and the J segment 7 bases; nucleotides outside the gene matches: 5. The CDR3 length is 13 residues. Per germline, CDR1 LNHDA and CDR2 SQIVND (reference sequence). CDR3 loop: CASSKNRGREQYF. As DNA, the CDR3 is TGTGCCAGTAGTAAAAACAGGGGGCGTGAGCAGTACTTC.

The rearrangement links TRBV3-1 (or the pseudogene TRBV3-2) to TRBJ1-2, with D perhaps matching TRBD1 (6 bases). The germline gives CDR1 LGHDT, CDR2 YNNKEL (reference sequence). The CDR3 totals 14 residues. Trimming cost V 0 bases and J 7 bases, with 12 bases left between them. The CDR3 DNA reads TGTGCCAGCAGCCAAGAGTGGACAGCCTCTGGCTACACCTTC. Its protein is CASSQEWTASGYTF.

This chain joins TRBV28 and TRBJ2-7; tentative D call: TRBD2 (5 bases). V lost 6 bases, J lost 3 bases, and 15 bases lay in between. This CDR3 is 14 amino acids long. Germline-derived CDR1 and CDR2 are MDHEN and SYDVKM. As DNA, the CDR3 is TGTGCCAGCAGCAGTGGCGGGTCTAGCTACGAGCAGTACTTC. It codes for CASSSGGSSYEQYF.

This clone was seen a single time. The chain couples TRBV18 to TRBJ1-2; no reliable D call. This CDR3 is built from 13 residues. Germline CDR1 KGHSH, CDR2 LQKENI. V shed 4 bases and J shed 6 bases, with 12 bases lying between them. CDR3 region: CASSLRGSDGYTF. DNA for the CDR3: TGTGCCAGCTCACTTCGCGGGTCGGATGGCTACACCTTC.

V and J are TRBV28 and TRBJ1-1; unclear D gene. CDR3 length equals 12 residues. From germline, CDR1 is MDHEN and CDR2 SYDVKM. The V end lost 4 bases, the J end lost 7 bases, and 10 bases lay between the germline ends. Written as DNA, the CDR3 is TGTGCCAGCAGTTATGCCCTGAGTGAAGCTTTCTTT. This gives the protein CASSYALSEAFF.

The V gene is TRBV15, the J gene TRBJ2-7; 7 nucleotides agree with TRBD1. Germline-derived CDR1 and CDR2 are LNHNV and YYDKDF (reference sequence). The CDR3 is made up of 14 amino acids. V was pared by 0 bases and J by 3 bases, with 2 bases of the junction left unmatched. CDR3 bases: TGTGCCACCAGCAGAGATCCAGGGGGCTACGAGCAGTACTTC. Its translation: CATSRDPGGYEQYF.

The chain links TRBV18 to TRBJ1-5, with unresolved D. Germline V gene data show CDR1 as KGHSH and CDR2 as LQKENI. This CDR3 is 12 amino acids long. Trimming cost V 3 bases and J 4 bases, with 4 bases left between them. This CDR3 reads CASSPDNQPQHF. CDR3 coding DNA: TGTGCCAGCTCACCCGATAATCAGCCCCAGCATTTT.

This CDR3 is CASSLHGGAGVTQPQHF. In nucleotides, the CDR3 is TGTGCCAGCAGCTTACATGGTGGGGCAGGGGTCACTCAGCCCCAGCATTTT. The rearrangement uses TRBV7-2 and TRBJ1-5; D is perhaps TRBD1 (6 bases). The CDR3 totals 17 residues. The germline gives CDR1 SGHTA, CDR2 FQGNSA. V was cut by 2 bases and J by 6 bases, with 20 bases left in between.

This clone is termed medium-sized (0.01 to 0.1%). This chain connects TRBV27 to TRBJ2-3; D is tentatively TRBD1 or TRBD2 (6 bases each). CDR3 length: 13 amino acids. Between the trimmed V and J ends, which lost 5 bases and 6 bases, there was a span of 12 bases. CDR1 MNHEY and CDR2 SMNVEV come from the germline V gene (reference sequence). The CDR3 protein is CASSPWGADTQYF. DNA for the CDR3: TGTGCCAGCAGTCCCTGGGGGGCCGATACGCAGTATTTT.

Remarks on this clone: Germline and junction disagree at one end, which may indicate a read error. This chain joins TRBV5-1 and TRBJ1-3; TRBD1 is a possible D gene (6 bases). The CDR3 has 14 amino acids. Looked up from germline, CDR1 is SGHRS and CDR2 is YFSETQ. The CDR3 region is CASGLGASGNTIYF. The CDR3 DNA sequence: TGCGCCAGCGGCTTGGGGGCCTCTGGAAACACCATATATTTT.

This clone was seen more than once but under ten times. The chain uses TRBV7-8 and TRBJ2-2; 8 nucleotides match TRBD1. The CDR3 has 15 amino acids. The V segment lost 5 bases and the J segment 6 bases; nucleotides outside the gene matches: 8. CDR1 and CDR2 from the germline V gene are SGHVS and FQNEAQ. The CDR3 sequence is CASSPGQGSAGELFF. The CDR3, as DNA: TGTGCCAGCAGCCCTGGACAGGGCTCGGCCGGGGAGCTGTTTTTT.

The gene calls are TRBV23-1 and TRBJ2-2; 10 nucleotides match TRBD1. TRBV23-1 belongs to the ORF category, with a function that is uncertain. J lost 3 bases, V lost 3 bases, and 4 bases had no gene match. This CDR3 is built from 16 residues. The CDR3 reads CASSQAGTGDTGELFF. The CDR3 nucleotides are TGCGCCAGCAGTCAGGCCGGGACAGGGGACACCGGGGAGCTGTTTTTT.

V usage is TRBV7-2 and J usage is TRBJ1-6, with TRBD1 as a possible D gene (6 bases). This CDR3 spans 15 amino acids. Deletions cut 2 bases from V and 8 bases from J, with 13 bases between. Per germline, CDR1 SGHTA and CDR2 FQGNSA. In DNA form, the CDR3 reads TGTGCCAGCAGCTTAAGGGGGGCAGGGGATTCACCCCTCCACTTT. It is translated as CASSLRGAGDSPLHF.

This clone was counted a few times. The V and J genes are TRBV28 and TRBJ2-1; 12 positions match TRBD2. CDR1 and CDR2 (germline): MDHEN, SYDVKM. The CDR3 covers 18 residues. Germline trimming cut 6 bases from V and 0 bases from J; bases unmatched to any gene: 9. CDR3 sequence (DNA): TGTGCCAGCAGGACTAGCGGGAGCCAACCACGCTCCTACAATGAGCAGTTCTTC. Amino acids: CASRTSGSQPRSYNEQFF.

A few counts support this clone. The J gene is TRBJ2-1, the V gene TRBV7-3, with TRBD1 as a possible D gene (5 bases). The V end lost 5 bases, the J end lost 4 bases, and 15 bases lay between the germline ends. This CDR3 is built from 15 residues. The germline CDR1 and CDR2 sequences are SGHTA and FQGTGA. The CDR3 spells CASSPYGGAYNEQFF. DNA of the CDR3: TGTGCCAGCAGCCCGTACGGTGGGGCGTACAATGAGCAGTTCTTC.

In this sample, this clone turned up a few times. The J gene is TRBJ1-1, the V gene TRBV19, with a possible D match to TRBD1 (5 bases). Germline assignment: CDR1 LNHDA and CDR2 SQIVND (reference sequence). Trimming left V 7 bases short and J 11 bases short, with 32 bases between. This CDR3 region has 17 residues. The CDR3 is CASIPRDANGLFGGAFF. In nucleotides, the CDR3 is TGTGCCAGTATACCCCGGGACGCCAATGGCCTTTTCGGTGGGGCTTTCTTT.

The chain carries TRBV28 and TRBJ2-6, with D uncertain. Germline V gene lookup returns CDR1 MDHEN and CDR2 SYDVKM. The CDR3 length is 18 residues. Trimming shortened V by 2 bases and J by 4 bases, and 18 bases separated the two germline ends. CDR3 sequence: CASSLEVAPGRGANVLTF. CDR3 nucleotides: TGTGCCAGCAGTTTAGAGGTGGCACCCGGTCGAGGGGCCAACGTCCTGACTTTC.

Of note for this clone: The junction differs from germline at one of its ends, possibly a read error. The chain carries TRBV6-4 and TRBJ2-3; TRBD2 aligns across 9 bases. Germline values: CDR1 MRHNA, CDR2 SNTAGT. The CDR3 covers 18 residues. CDR3 sequence (DNA): TGTGCCAGCAGTCCCGGAGCGGCTAGCGGGATAAGCAAAGATACGCAGTATTTT. As protein: CASSPGAASGISKDTQYF.

Of note for this clone: At one of its ends the junction is not consistent with the germline gene, which may arise from a read error. The rearrangement uses TRBV6-1 and TRBJ2-4; D possibly corresponds to TRBD1 (6 bases). This CDR3 spans 14 amino acids. The germline gives CDR1 MNHNS, CDR2 SASEGT. CDR3 nucleotides: TGTGCCAGCAGGGAAGGGGGTTCTGTAAACATTCAGTACTTC. Amino acid sequence: CASREGGSVNIQYF.

This sequence joins TRBV29-1 and TRBJ2-5, with 8 bases identical to TRBD1. The CDR3 totals 12 residues. Germline V gene lookup returns CDR1 SQVTM and CDR2 ANQGSEA. The V segment lost 7 bases and the J segment 8 bases; nucleotides outside the gene matches: 9. The CDR3 coding sequence is TGCAGCGGGACTGGACAGGGTGAAACCCAGTACTTC. This sequence encodes CSGTGQGETQYF.

CDR3: CASSWDTGETQYF. CDR3 DNA sequence: TGTGCCAGCAGTTGGGACACGGGGGAGACCCAGTACTTC. The chain has TRBV2 and TRBJ2-5, with D possibly matching TRBD1 (6 bases). The CDR3 sequence is 13 residues long. CDR1 is SNHLY and CDR2 is FYNNEI in the germline V gene. V dropped 5 bases and J dropped 5 bases, with 12 bases sitting between them.

V and J are TRBV10-3 and TRBJ1-5; possibly TRBD1 for D (5 bases). V was trimmed by 0 bases and J by 6 bases, leaving 15 bases between them. This CDR3 spans 16 amino acids. In germline, CDR1 is ENHRY, CDR2 SYGVKD. The CDR3 region is CAISESNRLGGQPQHF. CDR3 coding DNA: TGTGCCATCAGTGAGTCGAACAGGTTGGGCGGTCAGCCCCAGCATTTT.

The CDR3 reads CASRTRSPPSQETQYF. CDR3 in DNA: TGTGCCAGCAGAACTCGCAGTCCACCCTCACAAGAGACCCAGTACTTC. The V and J genes are TRBV21-1 and TRBJ2-5. TRBV21-1 is an annotated pseudogene. The CDR3 is 16 residues long.

This clone came up a few times. V and J are TRBV3-1 (or the pseudogene TRBV3-2) and TRBJ1-2; D is possibly TRBD1 (5 bases). This CDR3 region has 12 residues. Trimming cost V 2 bases and J 6 bases, with 7 bases left between them. Looked up from germline, CDR1 is LGHDT and CDR2 is YNNKEL (reference sequence). CDR3 region: CASSQSGHGYTF. In DNA form, the CDR3 reads TGTGCCAGCAGCCAATCGGGGCATGGCTACACCTTC.

This chain links TRBV7-9 with TRBJ2-7; 13 nucleotides line up with TRBD2. The CDR3 runs to 15 residues. The trim removed 5 bases at V and 6 bases at J, leaving 7 bases unmatched. The germline gives CDR1 SEHNR, CDR2 FQNEAQ (reference sequence). The CDR3, as DNA: TGTGCCAGCAGCCCCGGACTAGCGGGAGTGTTCGAGCAGTACTTC. Amino acids: CASSPGLAGVFEQYF.

The chain couples TRBV18 to TRBJ2-7; 7 nucleotides line up with TRBD1. Trimming at V came to 2 bases and at J to 3 bases, leaving 7 bases not matched to a gene. The CDR3 is 15 residues long. Germline V gene sequence: CDR1 KGHSH, CDR2 LQKENI. In DNA form, the CDR3 reads TGTGCCAGCTCACCAAATAGACAGGGTAACTACGAGCAGTACTTC. Residues: CASSPNRQGNYEQYF. Combining the CDR3 with reference TRBV18 and TRBJ2-7 gives the whole variable domain NAGVMQNPRHLVRRRGQEARLRCSPMKGHSHVYWYRQLPEEGLKFMVYLQKENIIDESGMPKERFSAEFPKEGPSILRIQQVVRGDSAAYFCASSPNRQGNYEQYFGPGTRLTVT.

The chain is built from TRBV18 and TRBJ1-2; D is ambiguous. CDR3 length: 12 residues. Germline V lookup: CDR1 KGHSH, CDR2 LQKENI. The V and J ends lost 2 bases and 8 bases respectively, with 9 bases between them. CDR3 nucleotide sequence: TGTGCCAGCTCACCAGGGTTCGACGGCTACACCTTC. Residues: CASSPGFDGYTF. Full variable domain (rest looked up from reference TRBV18 and TRBJ1-2): NAGVMQNPRHLVRRRGQEARLRCSPMKGHSHVYWYRQLPEEGLKFMVYLQKENIIDESGMPKERFSAEFPKEGPSILRIQQVVRGDSAAYFCASSPGFDGYTFGSGTRLTVV.